This T cell receptor beta chain derives from a study of graft-versus-host responses after intestinal transplantation. Only in-frame clones appear in the TCRdb table, and some are missing; sequencing was by immunoSEQ multiplex PCR. The sample shows about 86,000 clones, 88% of them seen only once. Deletions cut 0 bases from V and 1 base from J, with 10 bases between. Germline V gives CDR1 SGDLS, CDR2 YYNGEE. The CDR3 length is 16 residues. About this clone itself: Antigen: not known.

V is TRBV9 and J is TRBJ1-4; D unclear. The receptor was isolated from a human donor who was the organ donor for an intestinal transplant. The sample in question was unstimulated CD4+ T cells sorted from spleen or lymph node cells, obtained before transplant. CDR3 in amino acids: CASSVGRERTNEKLFF. CDR3 DNA: TGTGCCAGCAGCGTAGGGAGGGAAAGAACTAATGAAAAACTGTTTTTT.